Below are 31 T cell receptor beta chains sequenced from a single sample in a study of T cells in Graves' hyperthyroidism and ophthalmopathy. Researchers amplified the TCR beta CDR3 regions from RNA transcripts. First-round RT-PCR with HTBI primers amplified the TCR CDR3 region. TCRdb re-called the multiplex PCR reads through MiXCR, storing one row per CDR3 protein. This sample yields around 540,000 distinct CDR3 sequences, of which around 16% are seen a single time; 25% to 35% belongs to the top ten. Sequencing was done on a sample of blood. The source of these receptors is a woman in her twenties or thirties with Graves' ophthalmopathy.

This clonotype was detected many times. The V gene is TRBV13, the J gene TRBJ2-7, with TRBD1 matching over 9 bases. Germline V gene sequence: CDR1 PRHDT, CDR2 FYEKMQ (reference sequence). V was clipped by 2 bases and J by 3 bases; unmatched bases: 5. CDR3 length: 15 amino acids. The CDR3 nucleotides are TGTGCCAGCAGCTTACCGGGACAGGGACACTACGAGCAGTACTTC. Protein sequence: CASSLPGQGHYEQYF.

The rearrangement uses TRBV10-3 and TRBJ1-1; no definite D call. CDR1 and CDR2 (germline): ENHRY, SYGVKD. The germline V and J ends were trimmed by 8 bases and 1 base, with 11 bases remaining between them. The CDR3 extends over 13 amino acids. CDR3 amino acids: CAILPSGNTEAFF. CDR3 sequence (DNA): TGTGCCATCTTGCCATCAGGGAACACTGAAGCTTTCTTT.

This clonotype was detected ten times or more. This chain uses TRBV27 with TRBJ2-1; 10 nucleotides agree with TRBD2. The germline V gene has CDR1 MNHEY and CDR2 SMNVEV (reference sequence). J was trimmed by 7 bases and V by 6 bases; bases with no gene match: 12. The CDR3 loop spans 16 amino acids. The CDR3 loop is CASSRELAGVGNEQFF. The CDR3, as DNA: TGTGCCAGCAGCCGCGAGCTAGCGGGAGTGGGTAATGAGCAGTTCTTC.

The J gene is TRBJ2-7, the V gene TRBV2; tentative D call: TRBD2 (6 bases). V shed 3 bases and J shed 3 bases, with 15 bases lying between them. This CDR3 spans 15 amino acids. From germline, CDR1 is SNHLY and CDR2 FYNNEI. CDR3 loop: CASSDLLASDYEQYF. In DNA, the CDR3 is TGTGCCAGCAGTGATCTGCTAGCGAGCGACTACGAGCAGTACTTC.

This clonotype appeared many times. V usage is TRBV11-3 and J usage is TRBJ2-7; D gene ambiguous. The germline gives CDR1 SGHNT, CDR2 YENEEA. The CDR3 consists of 14 residues. Between the trimmed V and J ends, which lost 2 bases and 3 bases, there was a span of 11 bases. Here the CDR3 DNA reads TGTGCCAGCAGCTTAAATAGCAGAAGCTACGAGCAGTACTTC. It codes for CASSLNSRSYEQYF. Full variable domain (missing parts from reference TRBV11-3 and TRBJ2-7): EAGVVQSPRYKIIEKKQPVAFWCNPISGHNTLYWYLQNLGQGPELLIRYENEEAVDDSQLPKDRFSAERLKGVDSTLKIQPAELGDSAVYLCASSLNSRSYEQYFGPGTRLTVT.

This clonotype was detected only once. The chain combines TRBV11-2 with TRBJ2-3; 9 nucleotides line up with TRBD1. Germline CDR1 is SGHAT and CDR2 is FQNNGV. V was pared by 5 bases and J by 2 bases, with 8 bases of the junction left unmatched. This CDR3 region has 16 residues. CDR3 residues: CASSPSGTGPTDTQYF. DNA for the CDR3: TGTGCCAGCAGCCCATCAGGGACAGGGCCCACAGATACGCAGTATTTT.

This clonotype was recorded many times. The chain couples TRBV11-2 to TRBJ2-7; tentatively, D is TRBD2 (5 bases). The CDR3 has 16 residues. Germline CDR1 is SGHAT and CDR2 is FQNNGV. Trimming shortened V by 1 base and J by 2 bases, and 15 bases separated the two germline ends. The CDR3 sequence is CASSLVTRGPTYEQYF. CDR3 DNA: TGTGCCAGCAGCTTAGTTACCCGGGGTCCAACCTACGAGCAGTACTTC.

This clonotype has at least ten counts. V usage is TRBV6-2 or TRBV6-3 and J usage is TRBJ1-5; D not certain. Germline V CDR1 and CDR2: MNHEY, SVGEGT. This CDR3 has 13 amino acids. The V end was cut by 2 bases, the J end by 2 bases, with 4 bases between. The CDR3 DNA sequence: TGTGCCAGCAGTTACAGAGGCAATCAGCCCCAGCATTTT. Its protein product is CASSYRGNQPQHF.

This clonotype was detected ten times or more. The V gene is TRBV19, the J gene TRBJ2-2; no clear D gene. Germline loops: CDR1 LNHDA, CDR2 SQIVND (reference sequence). The CDR3 contains 16 residues. Trimming cost V 10 bases and J 0 bases, with 18 bases left between them. The chain's CDR3 is CATNLGQFANTGELFF. CDR3 nucleotides: TGTGCCACCAATCTCGGGCAGTTCGCGAACACCGGGGAGCTGTTTTTT.

The sample holds many counts of this clonotype. The V gene is TRBV20-1, the J gene TRBJ2-3; 9 nucleotides line up with TRBD2. The germline V gene encodes CDR1 DFQATT and CDR2 SNEGSKA (reference sequence). There are 14 residues in the CDR3. V was pared by 3 bases and J by 4 bases, with 5 bases of the junction left unmatched. The CDR3 sequence: CSASALAGSDTQYF. The CDR3 region has the DNA TGCAGTGCTAGTGCACTAGCGGGTTCAGATACGCAGTATTTT.

This clonotype appeared a few times. The chain recombines TRBV28 with TRBJ2-7; 9 positions agree with TRBD2. V lost 7 bases, J lost 5 bases, and 6 bases stayed unmatched. CDR3 length equals 13 residues. Germline CDR1 is MDHEN and CDR2 is SYDVKM. In DNA form, the CDR3 reads TGTGCCAGCATACGAGCGGGAGGAGACGAGCAGTACTTC. It encodes CASIRAGGDEQYF.

The table lists this clonotype with a few counts. J is TRBJ2-1 and V is TRBV6-1, with D perhaps TRBD1 or TRBD2 (5 bases each). CDR1 and CDR2 (germline): MNHNS, SASEGT. V lost 6 bases to trimming and J lost 10 bases, with 22 bases between them. The CDR3 has 15 amino acids. The CDR3 loop is CASSPGGALLGEQFF. Written as DNA, the CDR3 is TGTGCCAGCAGCCCTGGGGGAGCGTTGCTGGGAGAGCAGTTCTTC.

This clonotype appeared many times. The chain combines TRBV20-1 with TRBJ2-7, with D unresolved. The germline V gene encodes CDR1 DFQATT and CDR2 SNEGSKA (reference sequence). The CDR3 sequence is 12 residues long. Trimming pared 6 bases from V and 3 bases from J, leaving 12 bases between. CDR3 in amino acids: CSAPGSLYEQYF. The CDR3 coding sequence is TGCAGTGCACCCGGATCCCTCTACGAGCAGTACTTC.

This clonotype was counted ten times or more. The V gene is TRBV6-5, the J gene TRBJ2-7, with a possible D match to TRBD1 (5 bases). Trimming took 0 bases from V and 2 from J, leaving 11 bases between them. This CDR3 region has 15 residues. Germline CDR1 MNHEY, CDR2 SVGAGI. CDR3 region: CASSYSGQGTYEQYF. CDR3 coding DNA: TGTGCCAGCAGTTACTCTGGGCAGGGAACCTACGAGCAGTACTTC.

This clonotype was seen ten or more times. This chain joins TRBV5-1 and TRBJ2-5; perhaps TRBD2 as D (6 bases). CDR1 and CDR2 from the germline V gene are SGHRS and YFSETQ. V lost 0 bases, J lost 7 bases, and 19 bases lay in between. The CDR3 consists of 16 residues. CDR3 coding DNA: TGCGCCAGCAGCTTGGCCGGGACTCAAGTGGCGGGGACCCAGTACTTC. It translates to CASSLAGTQVAGTQYF.

This clonotype was seen at least ten times. The chain combines TRBV2 with TRBJ2-2; D is possibly TRBD1 or TRBD2 (6 bases each). The ends were cut back, 8 bases at V and 2 bases at J, with 12 bases in the middle. The CDR3 sequence is 14 residues long. Germline assignment: CDR1 SNHLY and CDR2 FYNNEI. CDR3 protein: CASVRGPNTGELFF. As DNA, the CDR3 is TGTGCCAGCGTTCGGGGGCCTAACACCGGGGAGCTGTTTTTT. Using reference TRBV2 and TRBJ2-2 for the parts outside the CDR3, the full variable domain is EPEVTQTPSHQVTQMGQEVILRCVPISNHLYFYWYRQILGQKVEFLVSFYNNEISEKSEIFDDQFSVERPDGSNFTLKIRSTKLEDSAMYFCASVRGPNTGELFFGEGSRLTVL.

This clonotype was seen a few times. Germline and junction disagree at one end, which may indicate a read error. The chain has TRBV18 and TRBJ1-1; maybe TRBD1 (5 bases). The CDR3 is 14 amino acids. The germline gives CDR1 KGHSH, CDR2 LQKENI. The CDR3 is CVSSSRGTPYGAFF. The CDR3, as DNA: TGTGTCAGCTCCTCACGTGGGACGCCTTACGGGGCTTTCTTT.

Many counts were recorded for this clonotype. This rearrangement joins TRBV16 to TRBJ1-1; no definite D call. Germline V gene data show CDR1 as KGHSY and CDR2 as FQNENV. With 1 base removed from V and 2 bases from J, the gap between germline ends came to 8 bases. The CDR3 is 14 residues long. CDR3 protein: CASSQWSGNTEAFF. The CDR3 DNA follows: TGTGCCAGCAGCCAATGGTCGGGCAACACTGAAGCTTTCTTT.

This clonotype was counted ten times or more. The chain uses TRBV28 and TRBJ2-7; D gene uncertain. There are 12 residues in the CDR3. V lost 6 bases and J 4 bases, leaving 10 bases between the germline ends. CDR1 is MDHEN and CDR2 is SYDVKM in the germline V gene. CDR3 sequence: CASRFFGYEQYF. CDR3 nucleotide sequence: TGTGCCAGCAGGTTTTTTGGGTACGAGCAGTACTTC.

This clonotype was picked up a small number of times. The chain is built from TRBV13 and TRBJ2-7, with TRBD1 matching over 8 bases. V lost 4 bases, J lost 4 bases, and 12 bases stayed unmatched. Germline values: CDR1 PRHDT, CDR2 FYEKMQ (reference sequence). The CDR3 length is 16 residues. CDR3 sequence (DNA): TGTGCCAGCAGCTGGGCCGACAGGGGAAACGGGTACGAGCAGTACTTC. Amino acid sequence: CASSWADRGNGYEQYF.

DNA of the CDR3: TGTGCCACCAGTGATTTCAAGACGGGATCCTACAATGAGCAGTTCTTC. Protein product: CATSDFKTGSYNEQFF. This chain joins TRBV24-1 and TRBJ2-1, with D perhaps TRBD2 (5 bases). Trimming stripped 1 base from V and 1 base from J, with 10 bases between. Looked up from germline, CDR1 is KGHDR and CDR2 is SFDVKD. The CDR3 totals 16 residues.

This rearrangement joins TRBV6-6 to TRBJ1-6, with D possibly being TRBD1 (6 bases). In germline, CDR1 is MNHNY, CDR2 SVGAGI (reference sequence). The CDR3 totals 15 residues. V gave up 0 bases and J gave up 7 bases, with 10 bases separating them. The CDR3 sequence: CASSYSRGANSPLHF. CDR3 DNA: TGTGCCAGCAGTTACTCCAGGGGCGCCAATTCACCCCTCCACTTT.

This clonotype has a handful of counts. The V and J genes are TRBV6-2 or TRBV6-3 and TRBJ2-7; no clear D. The germline V gene has CDR1 MNHEY and CDR2 SVGEGT. CDR3 length equals 16 residues. V was shortened by 0 bases and J by 1 base, with 13 bases between the two germline ends. The CDR3 DNA is TGTGCCAGCAGTTACTCCCTAGGAATCAGATCCTACGAGCAGTACTTC. Its protein product is CASSYSLGIRSYEQYF.

V usage is TRBV7-8 and J usage is TRBJ2-5; a weak D match, TRBD2 (6 bases). Trimming stripped 10 bases from V and 1 base from J, with 22 bases between. CDR3 length: 16 residues. CDR1 is SGHVS and CDR2 is FQNEAQ in the germline V gene. The CDR3 bases are TGTGCCACCTCGGGGAGGTACGCGACTATCCAAGAGACCCAGTACTTC. Protein: CATSGRYATIQETQYF.

This clonotype was picked up many times. This chain uses TRBV3-1 with TRBJ2-4; D is perhaps TRBD2 (6 bases). The CDR3 is 17 residues long. Trimming removed 3 bases at V and 0 bases at J, with 15 bases between. Germline V gene sequence: CDR1 LGHDT, CDR2 YNNKEL (reference sequence). CDR3 sequence: CASSHSGGSVAKNIQYF. CDR3 bases: TGTGCCAGCAGCCACTCCGGGGGTAGCGTAGCCAAAAACATTCAGTACTTC.

The chain is built from TRBV20-1 and TRBJ1-1, with D unclear. The CDR3 totals 12 residues. CDR1 is DFQATT, CDR2 SNEGSKA, per germline (reference sequence). V shed 6 bases and J shed 1 base, with 9 bases lying between them. The CDR3 is CSAHIGNTEAFF. CDR3 bases: TGCAGTGCGCATATTGGGAACACTGAAGCTTTCTTT.

The chain has TRBV7-9 and TRBJ1-2, with D maybe TRBD1 (5 bases). This CDR3 is 16 amino acids long. Germline CDR1 SEHNR, CDR2 FQNEAQ (reference sequence). Trimming shortened V by 1 base and J by 2 bases, and 14 bases separated the two germline ends. Here the CDR3 DNA reads TGTGCCAGCAGCTTAGAGGGTAGGGGCAGGAACTATGGCTACACCTTC. Its translation is CASSLEGRGRNYGYTF. The full variable domain, completed using reference TRBV7-9 and TRBJ1-2, is DTGVSQNPRHKITKRGQNVTFRCDPISEHNRLYWYRQTLGQGPEFLTYFQNEAQLEKSRLLSDRFSAERPKGSFSTLEIQRTEQGDSAMYLCASSLEGRGRNYGYTFGSGTRLTVV.

The sample holds many counts of this clonotype. The chain combines TRBV12-3 or TRBV12-4 with TRBJ2-7, with a possible D match to TRBD1 (6 bases). The CDR3 consists of 14 residues. V dropped 1 base and J dropped 9 bases, with 16 bases sitting between them. The chain's CDR3 is CASSLGQGTPGQYF. CDR3 nucleotide sequence: TGTGCCAGCAGTTTAGGCCAGGGGACGCCCGGGCAGTACTTC.

This clonotype has more than one count but fewer than ten. The chain carries TRBV5-6 and TRBJ2-7; D perhaps matches TRBD2 (7 bases). This CDR3 spans 16 amino acids. Germline-derived CDR1 and CDR2 are SGHDT and YYEEEE. With 4 bases removed from V and 1 base from J, the gap between germline ends came to 18 bases. CDR3 sequence (DNA): TGTGCCAGCAGCCCCCCACCCGCGGGGGCATCCTACGAGCAGTACTTC. It translates to CASSPPPAGASYEQYF.

This clonotype occurred a few times. V and J are TRBV11-2 and TRBJ2-1; TRBD1 might be the D (6 bases). The CDR3 consists of 15 residues. Trimming removed 5 bases from V and 10 bases from J, with 21 bases in between. CDR1 is SGHAT, CDR2 FQNNGV, per germline. The CDR3 nucleotides read TGTGCCAGCAGCCCTACGGGACAATCCTCCGTCGAGCAGTTCTTC. It codes for CASSPTGQSSVEQFF.

The CDR3 here is CASSRRTGGGTGELFF. In DNA, the CDR3 is TGTGCCAGCAGCAGGAGGACCGGCGGGGGCACCGGGGAGCTGTTTTTT. This chain uses TRBV12-3 or TRBV12-4 with TRBJ2-2, with 7 bases identical to TRBD2. The CDR3 contains 16 residues. V gave up 6 bases and J gave up 4 bases; unmatched junction bases: 11.